Following are 14 T cell receptor beta chains from one sample sequenced in a study of Tregs in tolerant kidney transplant recipients. The method was immunoSEQ multiplex PCR; TCRdb's version includes in-frame clones alone and lacks a portion of them. The sample holds under 90,000 clones; roughly 90% are singletons and the top ten take more than 1.5%. The nonmyeloablative bone marrow transplants came from related graft donors, with transient mixed chimerism. The source material was CD4+ T cells from blood (PBMCs), sampled 24 months after the transplant. These receptors all come from a human patient who received a combined kidney and bone marrow transplant. Some T cells could come from the graft donor.

The chain combines TRBV28 with TRBJ2-7, with 10 bases aligning to TRBD2. The CDR3 contains 18 residues. V was clipped by 2 bases and J by 3 bases; unmatched bases: 13. The germline V gene encodes CDR1 MDHEN and CDR2 SYDVKM. CDR3 amino acids: CASSLPKTGSGGFYEQYF. CDR3 bases: TGTGCCAGCAGTTTACCAAAAACGGGTAGCGGGGGGTTCTACGAGCAGTACTTC.

The chain links TRBV2 to TRBJ2-7, with D possibly being TRBD1 (5 bases). The germline V and J ends were trimmed by 6 bases and 3 bases, with 9 bases remaining between them. The CDR3 consists of 12 residues. CDR1 is SNHLY and CDR2 is FYNNEI in the germline V gene. Written as DNA, the CDR3 is TGTGCCAGCAGGGAGACAGTCTACGAGCAGTACTTC. It codes for CASRETVYEQYF.

This clone was seen only once. The CDR3 DNA reads TGTGCCAGTAGTGGGGGCGCAGAGACCCAGTACTTC. Amino acid sequence: CASSGGAETQYF. The V gene is TRBV19, the J gene TRBJ2-5, with D maybe TRBD1 (6 bases). V gave up 5 bases and J gave up 4 bases, with 8 bases separating them. CDR1 is LNHDA and CDR2 is SQIVND in the germline V gene (reference sequence). The CDR3 has 12 amino acids.

In its sample, this clone was seen once. The rearrangement joins TRBV7-3 to TRBJ2-3; 7 nucleotides agree with TRBD2. Germline V gene lookup returns CDR1 SGHTA and CDR2 FQGTGA. J lost 1 base, V lost 2 bases, and 3 bases had no gene match. The length of the CDR3 is 15 residues. The CDR3 spells CASSLGGVGTDTQYF. The DNA of the CDR3 is TGTGCCAGCAGCTTAGGGGGGGTAGGCACAGATACGCAGTATTTT.

The chain carries TRBV5-8 and TRBJ2-7; maybe TRBD1 (6 bases). The CDR3 spans 13 residues. Germline CDR1 reads SGHTS; CDR2 reads YDEGEE. V was pared by 4 bases and J by 9 bases, with 17 bases between. This CDR3 is CASSPGQPLGQYF. The CDR3 DNA sequence: TGTGCCAGCAGCCCTGGACAGCCCCTGGGGCAGTACTTC.

This clone was counted a single time. This chain links TRBV19 with TRBJ1-2; 7 nucleotides agree with TRBD1. Germline V gene lookup returns CDR1 LNHDA and CDR2 SQIVND (reference sequence). There are 15 residues in the CDR3. Unmatched junction bases numbered 5, after V lost 3 bases and J lost 1 base. This CDR3 reads CASSIQTGINYGYTF. CDR3 DNA: TGTGCCAGTAGTATCCAGACAGGGATTAACTATGGCTACACCTTC.

This clone was counted once. The rearrangement links TRBV4-3 to TRBJ1-3, with D possibly TRBD1 on 6 matching bases. V was trimmed by 4 bases and J by 8 bases, leaving 15 bases between them. The CDR3 runs to 14 residues. CDR1 is LGHNA and CDR2 is YSLEER in the germline V gene. Written as DNA, the CDR3 is TGCGCCAGCAGCCCGGGACAAAGTGGTGACACCATATATTTT. The encoded protein is CASSPGQSGDTIYF.

This chain joins TRBV6-4 and TRBJ1-6; D ambiguous. Trimming took off 7 bases at V and 6 bases at J, with 16 bases between the two ends. Germline V gene sequence: CDR1 MRHNA, CDR2 SNTAGT. This CDR3 spans 15 amino acids. DNA for the CDR3: TGTGCCAGCATCTGGCGGGGATCGGGTAATTCACCCCTCCACTTT. This sequence encodes CASIWRGSGNSPLHF.

The CDR3 sequence: CASSRPARGNYGYTF. The CDR3 DNA follows: TGTGCCAGCAGTCGGCCCGCCAGGGGTAACTATGGCTACACCTTC. The chain recombines TRBV28 with TRBJ1-2; tentatively, D is TRBD1 (6 bases). Germline CDR1 MDHEN, CDR2 SYDVKM. The CDR3 runs to 15 residues. Between the trimmed V and J ends, which lost 5 bases and 1 base, there was a span of 14 bases.

This clone was seen a single time. The J gene is TRBJ2-1, the V gene TRBV30; the match to TRBD2 covers 8 bases. The CDR3 totals 16 residues. The V segment lost 0 bases and the J segment 7 bases; nucleotides outside the gene matches: 11. Germline V CDR1 and CDR2: GTSNPN, SVGIG (reference sequence). CDR3 sequence reads: CAWSVQWSGRGNEQFF. Here the CDR3 DNA reads TGTGCCTGGAGTGTACAGTGGAGCGGGAGAGGGAATGAGCAGTTCTTC.

V and J are TRBV5-1 and TRBJ2-3, with 10 bases that match TRBD2. In germline, CDR1 is SGHRS, CDR2 YFSETQ. The CDR3 is 15 residues long. The J segment lost 4 bases and the V segment lost 3 bases, leaving 5 bases of the junction unmatched. The CDR3 spells CASSSAGGNADTQYF. The CDR3 DNA sequence: TGCGCCAGCAGCTCAGCGGGGGGGAATGCAGATACGCAGTATTTT. The variable domain in full, with the rest retrieved from reference TRBV5-1 and TRBJ2-3, is KAGVTQTPRYLIKTRGQQVTLSCSPISGHRSVSWYQQTPGQGLQFLFEYFSETQRNKGNFPGRFSGRQFSNSRSEMNVSTLELGDSALYLCASSSAGGNADTQYFGPGTRLTVL.

This chain links TRBV9 with TRBJ2-7, with D maybe TRBD1 (5 bases). V was pared by 8 bases and J by 2 bases, with 14 bases between. Germline-derived CDR1 and CDR2 are SGDLS and YYNGEE. There are 13 residues in the CDR3. The CDR3 spells CARPDSVTYEQYF. CDR3 DNA: TGTGCCAGACCTGACAGCGTCACCTACGAGCAGTACTTC.

The rearrangement links TRBV7-6 to TRBJ2-7; D may be TRBD1 (5 bases). The V end was cut by 1 base, the J end by 3 bases, with 7 bases between. Germline loops: CDR1 SGHVS, CDR2 FNYEAQ. This CDR3 comprises 13 residues. The CDR3 protein is CASSLGRVYEQYF. In nucleotides, the CDR3 is TGTGCCAGCAGCTTAGGCAGGGTCTACGAGCAGTACTTC.

The V call is TRBV19, the J call TRBJ1-5; 7 positions match TRBD1. This CDR3 is 16 amino acids long. Looked up from germline, CDR1 is LNHDA and CDR2 is SQIVND (reference sequence). After removal of 1 base from V and 9 bases from J, the junction contained 12 bases not matched to a gene. CDR3 residues: CASSIGQGQRRGPQHF. The CDR3 nucleotides read TGTGCCAGTAGTATAGGACAGGGACAACGTCGGGGGCCCCAGCATTTT. The variable domain in full, completed from reference TRBV19 and TRBJ1-5, reads DGGITQSPKYLFRKEGQNVTLSCEQNLNHDAMYWYRQDPGQGLRLIYYSQIVNDFQKGDIAEGYSVSREKKESFPLTVTSAQKNPTAFYLCASSIGQGQRRGPQHFGDGTRLSIL.